Listed below are T cell receptor beta chains from one sample, sequenced in a study of response to subunit inactivated influenza vaccine. TCRdb re-derived calls from the RT-PCR reads in MiXCR, one entry per CDR3 protein. The sample lists about 650,000 distinct CDR3 sequences; 15% to 18% were seen once. The source was PBMCs from blood, collected approximately 12 days after vaccination. The receptors derive from a man between 50 and 59 years old who received an inactivated influenza vaccine. CDR3s include the opening cysteine and the closing phenylalanine or tryptophan. The order of the fields is V gene, D gene, J gene, clone size, CDR3 DNA, CDR3 protein. A D gene is named only where the DNA matches it firmly. Clone size is shown for a subset of rows, as once, few, many or a class of expanded clone.

>TRBV12-3/TRBV12-4|NA|TRBJ1-4|few
TGTGCCAGCAGCGCCTGGGGGGGGGATGAAAAACTGTTTTTT
CASSAWGGDEKLFF
>TRBV4-2|NA|TRBJ2-2|few
TGTGCCAGCAGCCAAGCAGGGCGGGCCGGGGAGCTGTTTTTT
CASSQAGRAGELFF
>TRBV5-5|TRBD1|TRBJ2-7|NA
TGTGCCAGCAGCTTGGGACAGGGGATCGCCTACGAGCAGTACTTC
CASSLGQGIAYEQYF
>TRBV12-3/TRBV12-4|NA|TRBJ2-3|NA
TGTGCCAGCAGTTTCGTGGGGGCCGGCACAGATACGCAGTATTTT
CASSFVGAGTDTQYF
>TRBV6-1|NA|TRBJ2-3|NA
TGTGCCAGCAGGGTTAGGACGGGAGTCTCAGATACGCAGTATTTT
CASRVRTGVSDTQYF
>TRBV20-1|NA|TRBJ2-7|NA
TGCAGTGCCCAAACGGGTGAAGGGCAGTACTTC
CSAQTGEGQYF
>TRBV5-1|NA|TRBJ2-7|few
TGCGCCAGCAGCTTGAATTCCGGGGCTGAGCAGTACTTC
CASSLNSGAEQYF
>TRBV6-1|NA|TRBJ2-4|NA
TGTGCCAGCAGTCCCGGAGGGGGGAGGGACATTCAGTACTTC
CASSPGGGRDIQYF
>TRBV9|TRBD2|TRBJ2-7|few
TGTGCCAGCAGCGCGGGGGGTAGTCCGAGCTCCTACGAGCAGTACTTC
CASSAGGSPSSYEQYF
>TRBV12-3/TRBV12-4|TRBD1|TRBJ2-7|many
TGTGCCAGCAGTACTTCCGGGACAGGAGCCTACGAGCAGTACTTC
CASSTSGTGAYEQYF
>TRBV5-6|TRBD1|TRBJ1-2|few
TGTGCCAGCAGCTTGGTGGACAGGGGGGGCGACTATGGCTACACCTTC
CASSLVDRGGDYGYTF
>TRBV6-2/TRBV6-3|NA|TRBJ2-3|few
TGTGCCAGCAGTTACTTCTCAATGGCGGCCACGCAGTATTTT
CASSYFSMAATQYF
>TRBV7-9|NA|TRBJ2-7|few
TGTGCCAGCACCGACGGCAGGGGGGGTTACGAGCAGTACTTC
CASTDGRGGYEQYF
>TRBV7-9|NA|TRBJ1-2|few
TGTGCCAGCAGCTTAGAGGGTCCTGGCTATGGCTACACCTTC
CASSLEGPGYGYTF
>TRBV12-3/TRBV12-4|NA|TRBJ2-3|few
TGTGCCAGCACTTCGGGGCAGCACTGGACAGATACGCAGTATTTT
CASTSGQHWTDTQYF
>TRBV10-3|TRBD2|TRBJ2-5|few
TGTGCCATCAGTGACACGGACCGGACTAGCGGGACAAAGACCCAGTACTTC
CAISDTDRTSGTKTQYF
>TRBV7-2|NA|TRBJ1-5|NA
TGTGCCAGCAGCTTAAATGGGGGGCTTGGTCAGCCCCAGCATTTT
CASSLNGGLGQPQHF
>TRBV6-2/TRBV6-3|NA|TRBJ2-1|few
TGTGCCAGCAGTCCCTTGTTTGAGCAGTTCTTC
CASSPLFEQFF
>TRBV4-1|TRBD1|TRBJ1-2|NA
TGCGCCAGCAGCCAAGGGCAGGGGGCGATCTATGGCTACACCTTC
CASSQGQGAIYGYTF
>TRBV5-5|NA|TRBJ1-3|NA
TGTGCCAGCAGCTTACAGGCCTCTGGAAACACCATATATTTT
CASSLQASGNTIYF
>TRBV29-1|NA|TRBJ2-7|few
TGCAGCGTGGGACCGTTCCCTTCGAGCTCCTACGAGCAGTACTTC
CSVGPFPSSSYEQYF
>TRBV20-1|NA|TRBJ1-1|few
TGCAGTGCTAGAGGAGGCAGACGTGAAGCTTTCTTT
CSARGGRREAFF
>TRBV4-1|TRBD1|TRBJ2-4|NA
TGCGCCAGCAGCCAAGGGGGACAGGGGAACATTCAGTACTTC
CASSQGGQGNIQYF
>TRBV28|TRBD1|TRBJ2-5|few
TGTGCCAGCCTGAGGACAGGAGAGACCCAGTACTTC
CASLRTGETQYF
>TRBV12-3/TRBV12-4|NA|TRBJ1-6|few
TGTGCCAGCAGTTTTCGAGGGAAAGATTCACCCCTCCACTTT
CASSFRGKDSPLHF
>TRBV9|NA|TRBJ2-1|NA
TGTGCCAGCAGCGTAGATGACGGGAGAAATGAGCAGTTCTTC
CASSVDDGRNEQFF
>TRBV10-3|TRBD2|TRBJ2-1|NA
TGTGCCATCAGTGAGCCGACTAGCGGGAATGAGCAGTTCTTC
CAISEPTSGNEQFF
>TRBV4-2|NA|TRBJ2-7|NA
TGTGCCAGCAGCCAAACGAATAAACTTCCGACTTATTACGAGCAGTACTTC
CASSQTNKLPTYYEQYF
>TRBV6-2/TRBV6-3|NA|TRBJ2-5|NA
TGTGCCAGCAGTTACTATATGGGTGAGACCCAGTACTTC
CASSYYMGETQYF
>TRBV7-2|NA|TRBJ1-2|NA
TGTGCCAGCAGCTTAGACGGGGTCGGCTACACCTTC
CASSLDGVGYTF
>TRBV7-2|NA|TRBJ2-6|NA
TGTGCCAGCAGCTTAGTAGCAGGGTCAAGAGGGGCCAACGTCCTGACTTTC
CASSLVAGSRGANVLTF